What follows are 25 T cell receptor beta chains derived from one specimen sequenced in a study of STAT5B mutations in CD4+ large granular lymphocyte leukemia. Measured with immunoSEQ multiplex PCR; TCRdb has only the in-frame clones, and not every one. The table has tens of thousands of clones, around four fifths seen once. The sequenced sample was CD4+ T cells from blood buffy coats. These receptors were collected from a human donor in good health.

This chain links TRBV27 with TRBJ1-5; weak D call: TRBD1 (5 bases). CDR3 length: 14 amino acids. The germline CDR1 and CDR2 sequences are MNHEY and SMNVEV (reference sequence). Trimming stripped 3 bases from V and 5 bases from J, with 11 bases between. The CDR3, as DNA: TGTGCCAGCAGTTTGCGTAGGGACTATCAGCCCCAGCATTTT. It encodes CASSLRRDYQPQHF.

This clone was seen just once. The gene calls are TRBV7-8 and TRBJ2-1; 10 bases are a match to TRBD2. In germline, CDR1 is SGHVS, CDR2 FQNEAQ. This CDR3 has 16 residues. After removal of 4 bases from V and 4 bases from J, the junction contained 7 bases not matched to a gene. In DNA form, the CDR3 reads TGTGCCAGCAGCTCCCCCCTAGCGGGGGATTACAATGAGCAGTTCTTC. Translating it yields CASSSPLAGDYNEQFF.

The CDR3 here is CASSHGLAGGPYEQFF. In nucleotides, the CDR3 is TGCGCCAGCAGCCACGGACTAGCGGGAGGGCCATATGAGCAGTTCTTC. The rearrangement uses TRBV5-1 and TRBJ2-1, with TRBD2 identical over 15 bases. The CDR3 is 16 amino acids. Germline values: CDR1 SGHRS, CDR2 YFSETQ. After removal of 4 bases from V and 8 bases from J, the junction contained 7 bases not matched to a gene.

The chain uses TRBV6-6 and TRBJ2-5; tentative D call: TRBD1 (6 bases). Per the germline V gene, CDR1 is MNHNY and CDR2 is SVGAGI (reference sequence). V was clipped by 6 bases and J by 4 bases, with 12 bases between them. CDR3 size: 13 residues. The CDR3 DNA reads as TGTGCCAGCAGCCCTAGGGACATAGAGACCCAGTACTTC. Translated, it gives CASSPRDIETQYF.

This clone has a single count. The rearrangement uses TRBV25-1 and TRBJ2-7, with D perhaps being TRBD1 or TRBD2 (6 bases each). V was pared by 8 bases and J by 2 bases, with 22 bases between. This CDR3 contains 16 residues. CDR1 and CDR2 from the germline V gene are MGHDK and SYGVNS. CDR3 sequence (DNA): TGTGCCAGCTCCCTAGGGGGGCACCACCAGACCTACGAGCAGTACTTC. Translated: CASSLGGHHQTYEQYF.

This chain connects TRBV2 to TRBJ2-5; D is perhaps TRBD1 (6 bases). The CDR3 is 16 amino acids. Trimming cost V 4 bases and J 1 base, with 16 bases left between them. CDR1 is SNHLY, CDR2 FYNNEI, per germline. The CDR3 spells CASSAAGRGTQETQYF. The CDR3 nucleotides read TGTGCCAGCAGTGCTGCCGGCAGGGGAACCCAAGAGACCCAGTACTTC.

The chain combines TRBV5-6 with TRBJ2-1; 8 nucleotides match TRBD1. Germline values: CDR1 SGHDT, CDR2 YYEEEE. With V trimmed by 5 bases and J by 12 bases, 10 bases remained unmatched. The CDR3 loop spans 13 amino acids. The CDR3 DNA follows: TGTGCCAGCAGTTCACAGGGGGTCCGTTCGCAGTTCTTC. Its protein product is CASSSQGVRSQFF.

The chain has TRBV29-1 and TRBJ2-1, with 10 bases that match TRBD2. Germline CDR1 reads SQVTM; CDR2 reads ANQGSEA. The CDR3 sequence is 13 residues long. V dropped 2 bases and J dropped 9; count of bases not matched to a gene: 4. In DNA, the CDR3 is TGCAGCGTTGAACTAGCGGGAGTAGGTGAGCAGTTCTTC. Translating it yields CSVELAGVGEQFF.

The chain combines TRBV11-2 with TRBJ2-5, with D possibly matching TRBD1 (6 bases). V was trimmed by 5 bases and J by 5 bases, leaving 12 bases between them. This CDR3 region has 13 residues. Germline values: CDR1 SGHAT, CDR2 FQNNGV. CDR3 in amino acids: CASSQDRLETQYF. The CDR3, as DNA: TGTGCCAGCAGCCAAGACAGGTTGGAGACCCAGTACTTC.

This clone was seen once. The chain is built from TRBV7-2 and TRBJ2-5; D remains unclear. The germline CDR1 and CDR2 sequences are SGHTA and FQGNSA. CDR3 length: 15 amino acids. Trimming left V 2 bases short and J 0 bases short, with 10 bases between. This chain's CDR3 is CASSLRLTNQETQYF. The CDR3 coding sequence is TGTGCCAGCAGCTTAAGACTGACGAACCAAGAGACCCAGTACTTC. Filled out from reference TRBV7-2 and TRBJ2-5, the complete variable domain reads GAGVSQSPSNKVTEKGKDVELRCDPISGHTALYWYRQSLGQGLEFLIYFQGNSAPDKSGLPSDRFSAERTGGSVSTLTIQRTQQEDSAVYLCASSLRLTNQETQYFGPGTRLLVL.

The chain combines TRBV5-1 with TRBJ2-3, with 8 bases fitting TRBD1. The CDR3 covers 15 residues. From germline, CDR1 is SGHRS and CDR2 YFSETQ. V lost 5 bases to trimming and J lost 5 bases; unmatched junction nucleotides: 10. The CDR3: CASSFDRGLGDTQYF. CDR3 nucleotide sequence: TGCGCCAGCAGTTTTGACAGGGGCTTAGGAGATACGCAGTATTTT.

J is TRBJ2-7 and V is TRBV18; the D gene is possibly TRBD1 (6 bases). V lost 4 bases and J lost 3, with 10 bases in between. CDR1 is KGHSH, CDR2 LQKENI, per germline. The CDR3 has 13 amino acids. CDR3 region: CASSRQVDYEQYF. CDR3 bases: TGTGCCAGCTCACGACAGGTTGACTACGAGCAGTACTTC. Full variable domain (outside the CDR3, taken from reference TRBV18 and TRBJ2-7): NAGVMQNPRHLVRRRGQEARLRCSPMKGHSHVYWYRQLPEEGLKFMVYLQKENIIDESGMPKERFSAEFPKEGPSILRIQQVVRGDSAAYFCASSRQVDYEQYFGPGTRLTVT.

There are a few counts of this clone. V and J are TRBV7-2 and TRBJ2-1; TRBD2 matches 9 bases. After removal of 2 bases from V and 2 bases from J, the junction contained 1 base not matched to a gene. The CDR3 extends over 15 amino acids. CDR1 and CDR2 from the germline V gene are SGHTA and FQGNSA. CDR3 amino acids: CASSLRTSAYNEQFF. DNA of the CDR3: TGTGCCAGCAGCTTAAGGACTAGCGCCTACAATGAGCAGTTCTTC.

The chain joins TRBV14 to TRBJ2-1; 9 nucleotides agree with TRBD1. V lost 2 bases and J lost 7; bases outside the gene matches: 12. The germline V gene has CDR1 SGHDN and CDR2 FVKESK. This CDR3 is built from 17 residues. This CDR3 reads CASSQLPGQGFSNEQFF. As DNA, the CDR3 is TGTGCCAGCAGCCAACTCCCGGGACAGGGATTTTCGAATGAGCAGTTCTTC.

The rearrangement links TRBV30 to TRBJ1-2; D unresolved. Between the trimmed V and J ends, which lost 1 base and 0 bases, there was a span of 12 bases. From germline, CDR1 is GTSNPN and CDR2 SVGIG (reference sequence). This CDR3 has 15 residues. The CDR3 DNA is TGTGCCTGGAGTGAATATCGTTCGCCTAACTATGGCTACACCTTC. Protein: CAWSEYRSPNYGYTF.

Here the CDR3 reads CATASYSPGELFF. CDR3 DNA sequence: TGCGCCACCGCAAGCTATAGCCCCGGGGAGCTGTTTTTT. The chain joins TRBV10-2 to TRBJ2-2; no reliable D call. This CDR3 region has 13 residues. V lost 10 bases and J 6 bases, leaving 15 bases between the germline ends. Germline CDR1 reads WSHSY; CDR2 reads SAAADI.

With respect to this clone: The identical CDR3 is also encoded by other nucleotide sequences in the sample. V usage is TRBV9 and J usage is TRBJ1-4; D gene uncertain. Trimming removed 0 bases at V and 4 bases at J, with 7 bases between. Germline assignment: CDR1 SGDLS and CDR2 YYNGEE. CDR3 length: 14 residues. The CDR3 bases are TGTGCCAGCAGCGTAGGCTTAAGTAATGAAAAACTGTTTTTT. Amino acids: CASSVGLSNEKLFF.

The chain links TRBV7-8 to TRBJ2-1; 9 bases are shared with TRBD2. This CDR3 has 15 residues. V lost 6 bases, J lost 10 bases, and 13 bases stayed unmatched. Germline CDR1 SGHVS, CDR2 FQNEAQ. The CDR3 spells CASRLRSGRFGEQFF. The CDR3 DNA is TGTGCCAGCAGACTTCGGAGCGGGAGGTTTGGAGAGCAGTTCTTC.

The chain is built from TRBV30 and TRBJ2-1, with D maybe TRBD2 (8 bases). Germline V gene sequence: CDR1 GTSNPN, CDR2 SVGIG (reference sequence). Trimming took off 2 bases at V and 2 bases at J, with 13 bases between the two ends. This CDR3 has 15 residues. Here the CDR3 reads CAWSPGGGAYNEQFF. The CDR3 DNA is TGTGCCTGGAGTCCGGGAGGGGGCGCCTACAATGAGCAGTTCTTC. The whole variable domain, filled in from reference TRBV30 and TRBJ2-1, reads SQTIHQWPATLVQPVGSPLSLECTVEGTSNPNLYWYRQAAGRGLQLLFYSVGIGQISSEVPQNLSASRPQDRQFILSSKKLLLSDSGFYLCAWSPGGGAYNEQFFGPGTRLTVL.

The J gene is TRBJ2-1, the V gene TRBV11-3, with a possible D match to TRBD2 (6 bases). Germline loops: CDR1 SGHNT, CDR2 YENEEA. The CDR3 consists of 15 residues. V was pared by 0 bases and J by 7 bases, with 13 bases between. CDR3 residues: CASSLDRGGINEQFF. CDR3 bases: TGTGCCAGCAGCTTAGATCGTGGCGGGATTAATGAGCAGTTCTTC.

The chain has TRBV25-1 and TRBJ2-4; tentative D call: TRBD2 (5 bases). Trimming pared 6 bases from V and 3 bases from J, leaving 15 bases between. Germline V gene data show CDR1 as MGHDK and CDR2 as SYGVNS. CDR3 length equals 15 residues. CDR3 loop: CASSADGVSKNIQYF. Written as DNA, the CDR3 is TGTGCCAGCAGCGCAGACGGGGTGAGCAAAAACATTCAGTACTTC.

V gene TRBV9 combines with J gene TRBJ2-2, with a possible D match to TRBD2 (5 bases). This CDR3 contains 15 residues. CDR1 and CDR2 from the germline V gene are SGDLS and YYNGEE. Trimming stripped 7 bases from V and 0 bases from J, with 13 bases between. Here the CDR3 reads CASRGNLANTGELFF. In nucleotides, the CDR3 is TGTGCCAGCCGGGGAAACCTGGCGAACACCGGGGAGCTGTTTTTT.

The gene calls are TRBV18 and TRBJ2-7, with a possible D match to TRBD2 (5 bases). From germline, CDR1 is KGHSH and CDR2 LQKENI. V lost 4 bases to trimming and J lost 2 bases, with 9 bases between them. The CDR3 covers 13 residues. The CDR3 nucleotides are TGTGCCAGCTCACAGGACGGGACCTACGAGCAGTACTTC. Amino acid sequence: CASSQDGTYEQYF.

This clone showed up just a few times. This chain uses TRBV5-4 with TRBJ2-3; no definite D call. The CDR3 has 14 residues. The V end lost 4 bases, the J end lost 2 bases, and 11 bases lay between the germline ends. Germline V gene lookup returns CDR1 SGHNT and CDR2 YYREEE (reference sequence). CDR3 residues: CASSPRTVTDTQYF. The CDR3, as DNA: TGTGCCAGCAGCCCCCGCACAGTCACAGATACGCAGTATTTT.

The chain recombines TRBV15 with TRBJ2-3; maybe TRBD2 (5 bases). The CDR3 sequence is 14 residues long. V lost 5 bases and J lost 6, with 15 bases in between. Germline V lookup: CDR1 LNHNV, CDR2 YYDKDF (reference sequence). CDR3: CATSEEVHVDTQYF. CDR3 sequence (DNA): TGTGCCACCAGCGAGGAGGTCCACGTGGATACGCAGTATTTT.